The following is a T cell receptor (beta chain) sequence with its context. The source of the sample is a study of blood T cell repertoires in COVID-19. About the study: Spain, Italy and the United States supplied samples that represented acute and convalescent COVID-19. Nucleic acid was either cDNA or gDNA, and it came from T cells, B-cell-depleted T cells, or PBMCs.

V shed 4 bases and J shed 6 bases, with 13 bases lying between them. From germline, CDR1 is SGDLS and CDR2 YYNGEE. The CDR3 covers 14 residues. Generated by immunoSEQ multiplex PCR, the TCRdb table keeps only in-frame clones and is missing some. The sample lists about 100,000 clones, roughly nine tenths occurring once. The receptor was derived from a man aged 55 to 70 with acute or convalescent COVID-19. The sequenced material came from peripheral blood. The rearrangement links TRBV9 to TRBJ2-2; D perhaps matches TRBD2 (5 bases). The DNA for the CDR3 is TGTGCCAGCAGCCCAAGCGGAGTCCCCGGGGAGCTGTTTTTT. Amino acid sequence: CASSPSGVPGELFF.